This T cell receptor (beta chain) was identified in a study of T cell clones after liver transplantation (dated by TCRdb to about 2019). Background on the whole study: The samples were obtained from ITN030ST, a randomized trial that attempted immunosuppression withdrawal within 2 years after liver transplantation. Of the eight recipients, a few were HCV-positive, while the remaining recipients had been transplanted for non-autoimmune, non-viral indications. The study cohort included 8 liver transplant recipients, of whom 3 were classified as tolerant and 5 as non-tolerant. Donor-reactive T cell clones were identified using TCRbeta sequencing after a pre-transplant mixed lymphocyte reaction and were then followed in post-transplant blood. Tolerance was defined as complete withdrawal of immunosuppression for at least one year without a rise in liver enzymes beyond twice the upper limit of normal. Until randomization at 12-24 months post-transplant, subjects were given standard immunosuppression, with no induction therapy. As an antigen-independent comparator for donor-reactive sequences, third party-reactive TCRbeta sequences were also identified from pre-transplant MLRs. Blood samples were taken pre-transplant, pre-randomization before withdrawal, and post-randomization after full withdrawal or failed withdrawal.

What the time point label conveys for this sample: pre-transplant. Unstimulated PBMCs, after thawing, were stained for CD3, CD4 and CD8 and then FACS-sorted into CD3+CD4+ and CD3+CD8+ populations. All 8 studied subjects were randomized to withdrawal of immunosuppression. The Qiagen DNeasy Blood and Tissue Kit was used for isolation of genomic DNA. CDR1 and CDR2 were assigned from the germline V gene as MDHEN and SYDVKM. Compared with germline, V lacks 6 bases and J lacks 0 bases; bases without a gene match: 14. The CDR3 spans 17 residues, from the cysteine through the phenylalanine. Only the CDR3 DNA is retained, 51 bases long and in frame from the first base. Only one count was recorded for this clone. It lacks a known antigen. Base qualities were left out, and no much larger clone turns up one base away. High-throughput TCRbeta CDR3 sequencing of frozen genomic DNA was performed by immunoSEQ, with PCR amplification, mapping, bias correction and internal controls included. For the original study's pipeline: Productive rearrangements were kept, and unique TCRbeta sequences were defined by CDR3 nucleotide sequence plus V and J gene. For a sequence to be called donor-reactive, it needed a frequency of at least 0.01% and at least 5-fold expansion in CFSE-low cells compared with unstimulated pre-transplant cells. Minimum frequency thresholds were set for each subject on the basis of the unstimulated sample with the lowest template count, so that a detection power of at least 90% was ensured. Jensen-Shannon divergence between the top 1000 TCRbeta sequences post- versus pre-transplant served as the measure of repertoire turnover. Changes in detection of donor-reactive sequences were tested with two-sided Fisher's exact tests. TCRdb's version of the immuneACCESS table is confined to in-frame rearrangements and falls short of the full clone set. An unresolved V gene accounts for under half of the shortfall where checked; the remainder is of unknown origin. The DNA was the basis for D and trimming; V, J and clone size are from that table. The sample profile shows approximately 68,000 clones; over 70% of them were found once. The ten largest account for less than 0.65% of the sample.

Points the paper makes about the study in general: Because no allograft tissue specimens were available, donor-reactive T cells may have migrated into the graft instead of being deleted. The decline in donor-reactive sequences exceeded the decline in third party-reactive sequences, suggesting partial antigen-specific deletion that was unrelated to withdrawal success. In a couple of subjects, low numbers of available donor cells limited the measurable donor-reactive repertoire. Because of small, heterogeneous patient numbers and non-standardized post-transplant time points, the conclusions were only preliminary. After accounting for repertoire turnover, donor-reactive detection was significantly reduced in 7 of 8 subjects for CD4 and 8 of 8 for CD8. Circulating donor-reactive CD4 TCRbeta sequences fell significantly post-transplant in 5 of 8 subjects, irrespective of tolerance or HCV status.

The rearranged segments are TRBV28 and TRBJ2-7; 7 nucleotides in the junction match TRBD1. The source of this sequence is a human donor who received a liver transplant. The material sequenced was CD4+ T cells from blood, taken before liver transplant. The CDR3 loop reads CASRENLRGKSSYEQYF. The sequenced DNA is TGTGCCAGCAGAGAAAATCTCAGGGGGAAAAGCTCCTACGAGCAGTACTTC.